This TCR beta chain was captured in a study of radiotherapy plus CTLA-4 blockade in lung cancer. CDR1 is KGHSH and CDR2 is LQKENI in the germline V gene. The CDR3 runs to 14 residues. The germline V and J ends were trimmed by 5 bases and 4 bases, with 12 bases remaining between them. Produced via immunoSEQ multiplex PCR; TCRdb's table is partial and in-frame only. In the table there are 55,000 to 65,000 clones, roughly four fifths of which are singletons. This sample comprised peripheral blood, obtained from a patient treated with radiotherapy plus ipilimumab. The TCR originated in a human donor with non-small cell lung cancer who had a complete response to radiotherapy plus ipilimumab. The genes are TRBV18 and TRBJ1-5; D uncertain. The CDR3 reads CASSSDGRNQPQHF. CDR3 DNA sequence: TGTGCCAGCTCATCGGACGGGAGAAATCAGCCCCAGCATTTT.